A single sample gave rise to the 20 T cell receptor beta chains below, sequenced in a study of cytomegalovirus exposure and HLA in healthy donors. PCR involved 60 Vbeta and 13 Jbeta primers. Measured with immunoSEQ multiplex PCR; TCRdb has only the in-frame clones, and not every one. The sample gives 100,000 to 150,000 clones, around 81% of which show up once; about 1.7% is in the top ten. The sequenced material came from PBMCs. The receptors here all came from a woman aged 45-65 years in good health and CMV-seronegative.

V and J are TRBV30 and TRBJ1-2; D uncertain. V was trimmed by 2 bases and J by 6 bases, leaving 19 bases between them. This CDR3 has 15 residues. Per germline, CDR1 GTSNPN and CDR2 SVGIG (reference sequence). Here the CDR3 reads CAWSPTVEGADGYTF. The CDR3 nucleotides read TGTGCCTGGAGTCCGACCGTGGAGGGTGCCGATGGCTACACCTTC.

V is TRBV6-1 and J is TRBJ1-1; 9 bases align to TRBD1. The CDR3 sequence is 15 residues long. CDR1 MNHNS and CDR2 SASEGT come from the germline V gene. V shed 11 bases and J 3 bases; nucleotides not matched to a gene: 13. For the CDR3, the DNA is TGTGCCGGATCGGGACAGGGAATCGAAGACACTGAAGCTTTCTTT. Residues: CAGSGQGIEDTEAFF.

The chain carries TRBV9 and TRBJ1-1; possible D gene TRBD1, 6 bases. The length of the CDR3 is 16 residues. Trimming shortened V by 0 bases and J by 6 bases, and 18 bases separated the two germline ends. Germline-derived CDR1 and CDR2 are SGDLS and YYNGEE. The CDR3 DNA is TGTGCCAGCAGCGTAGTATCGACAGGAATCGGGCCTGAAGCTTTCTTT. Amino acids: CASSVVSTGIGPEAFF.

This chain uses TRBV6-1 with TRBJ1-1; D gene ambiguous. The V end was cut by 4 bases, the J end by 7 bases, with 13 bases between. The CDR3 totals 13 residues. Germline assignment: CDR1 MNHNS and CDR2 SASEGT. This CDR3 reads CASSAPGVDEAFF. The CDR3 DNA reads TGTGCCAGCAGTGCACCCGGGGTGGATGAAGCTTTCTTT.

This clone was found a few times. The genes are TRBV7-9 and TRBJ1-2; TRBD1 matches at 10 bases. The CDR3 length is 15 residues. Germline V gene lookup returns CDR1 SEHNR and CDR2 FQNEAQ (reference sequence). With V trimmed by 2 bases and J by 6 bases, 6 bases remained unmatched. CDR3 sequence reads: CASSLPDRGLHGYTF. The CDR3 DNA reads TGTGCCAGCAGCTTACCAGACAGGGGGCTACATGGCTACACCTTC.

The chain has TRBV5-1 and TRBJ2-1; D gene uncertain. The V and J ends lost 1 base and 5 bases respectively, with 10 bases between them. Per germline, CDR1 SGHRS and CDR2 YFSETQ. The CDR3 is 14 amino acids. CDR3 sequence reads: CASSLITADNEQFF. CDR3 bases: TGCGCCAGCAGCTTGATCACCGCGGACAATGAGCAGTTCTTC.

This clone has only a few counts. CDR3 in DNA: TGCGCCAGCAGCCAAGATTGGGGCAGCCTCTACGAGCAGTACTTC. Translation gives CASSQDWGSLYEQYF. This sequence joins TRBV4-1 and TRBJ2-7, with D maybe TRBD1 (5 bases). Deletions cut 0 bases from V and 3 bases from J, with 12 bases between. In germline, CDR1 is MGHRA, CDR2 YSYEKL. This CDR3 is 15 amino acids long.

This chain joins TRBV28 and TRBJ2-3, with TRBD2 identical over 10 bases. This CDR3 is 17 amino acids long. Per the germline V gene, CDR1 is MDHEN and CDR2 is SYDVKM. The junction had 9 bases not matched to a gene; V was cut back by 4 bases and J by 2 bases. The CDR3 sequence: CASSSSGGLVATDTQYF. CDR3 nucleotide sequence: TGTGCCAGCAGTTCTAGCGGGGGTCTAGTGGCCACAGATACGCAGTATTTT.

This clone was seen only a few times. The chain uses TRBV15 and TRBJ1-1; maybe TRBD1 (5 bases). There are 16 residues in the CDR3. Trimming stripped 2 bases from V and 3 bases from J, with 16 bases between. Germline assignment: CDR1 LNHNV and CDR2 YYDKDF (reference sequence). This CDR3 is CATSRPPRGRYTEAFF. CDR3 nucleotides: TGTGCCACCAGCAGACCCCCCCGGGGGAGGTACACTGAAGCTTTCTTT.

The chain joins TRBV18 to TRBJ1-5; the match to TRBD1 covers 8 bases. J lost 4 bases, V lost 3 bases, and 2 bases had no gene match. Per germline, CDR1 KGHSH and CDR2 LQKENI. The CDR3 length is 14 residues. CDR3 in amino acids: CASSPTGDNQPQHF. Here the CDR3 DNA reads TGTGCCAGCTCACCGACAGGGGATAATCAGCCCCAGCATTTT.

This clone was counted at least ten times. The chain links TRBV7-8 to TRBJ1-1, with 9 bases that match TRBD1. V lost 7 bases, J lost 2 bases, and 5 bases stayed unmatched. The CDR3 is 14 amino acids. Germline lookup yields CDR1 SGHVS and CDR2 FQNEAQ. This CDR3 reads CASNPTGGNTEAFF. CDR3 sequence (DNA): TGTGCCAGCAACCCAACAGGGGGCAACACTGAAGCTTTCTTT.

The rearrangement uses TRBV2 and TRBJ1-2; D unclear. Trimming pared 3 bases from V and 0 bases from J, leaving 5 bases between. Germline V gene lookup returns CDR1 SNHLY and CDR2 FYNNEI. The CDR3 consists of 13 residues. CDR3 in DNA: TGTGCCAGCAGTGACGAGGCTAACTATGGCTACACCTTC. Its protein product is CASSDEANYGYTF.

V is TRBV29-1 and J is TRBJ2-7; D is perhaps TRBD2 (5 bases). CDR1 and CDR2 from the germline V gene are SQVTM and ANQGSEA. Trimming cost V 1 base and J 4 bases, with 8 bases left between them. The CDR3 is 12 residues long. The CDR3 bases are TGCAGCGTTGAAGCGGACTCATACGAGCAGTACTTC. It translates to CSVEADSYEQYF.

V usage is TRBV6-1 and J usage is TRBJ2-7; 7 positions agree with TRBD2. After removal of 3 bases from V and 6 bases from J, the junction contained 14 bases not matched to a gene. Germline V lookup: CDR1 MNHNS, CDR2 SASEGT. This CDR3 is 16 amino acids long. Written as DNA, the CDR3 is TGTGCCAGCAGTGAGTTGGGCGGGAGAGGTCTGAGCGAGCAGTACGTC. It is translated as CASSELGGRGLSEQYV.

In its sample, this clone was seen a few times. The chain carries TRBV30 and TRBJ1-1; no definite D call. Germline V gene lookup returns CDR1 GTSNPN and CDR2 SVGIG (reference sequence). Trimming pared 3 bases from V and 1 base from J, leaving 3 bases between. There are 11 residues in the CDR3. CDR3: CAWSRNTEAFF. In DNA, the CDR3 is TGTGCCTGGAGCCGGAACACTGAAGCTTTCTTT.

The chain combines TRBV4-1 with TRBJ1-2; 7 bases match TRBD1. The germline V gene encodes CDR1 MGHRA and CDR2 YSYEKL. Germline trimming cut 6 bases from V and 4 bases from J; bases unmatched to any gene: 14. The CDR3 has 16 residues. In nucleotides, the CDR3 is TGCGCCAGCAGGCCCACAGAGGACAGGATAGGCTATGGCTACACCTTC. Protein: CASRPTEDRIGYGYTF.

The CDR3 DNA sequence: TGCGCCAGCACCAGGCCGAGACAGGCCAACGTCCTGACTTTC. Translation gives CASTRPRQANVLTF. The chain recombines TRBV4-1 with TRBJ2-6; D remains unclear. The CDR3 contains 14 residues. Looked up from germline, CDR1 is MGHRA and CDR2 is YSYEKL. The germline V and J ends were trimmed by 7 bases and 6 bases, with 13 bases remaining between them.

The rearrangement uses TRBV7-9 and TRBJ2-3; the D gene is possibly TRBD2 (5 bases). The V gene lost 1 base and the J gene lost 1 base, with 9 bases spanning the gap. The CDR3 extends over 15 amino acids. Germline-derived CDR1 and CDR2 are SEHNR and FQNEAQ (reference sequence). The CDR3 reads CASSLDGKGTDTQYF. CDR3 DNA: TGTGCCAGCAGCTTAGACGGGAAAGGCACAGATACGCAGTATTTT. Complete variable domain (other parts from reference TRBV7-9 and TRBJ2-3): DTGVSQNPRHKITKRGQNVTFRCDPISEHNRLYWYRQTLGQGPEFLTYFQNEAQLEKSRLLSDRFSAERPKGSFSTLEIQRTEQGDSAMYLCASSLDGKGTDTQYFGPGTRLTVL.

The rearrangement uses TRBV28 and TRBJ1-3; possible D gene TRBD1, 5 bases. The CDR3 extends over 15 amino acids. Germline V gives CDR1 MDHEN, CDR2 SYDVKM. Trimming left V 7 bases short and J 4 bases short, with 17 bases between. In DNA, the CDR3 is TGTGCCAGCACCCAAAGGGGTTCGAGAGGAAACACCATATATTTT. Translating it yields CASTQRGSRGNTIYF.

V and J are TRBV7-9 and TRBJ2-4; D is possibly TRBD2 (7 bases). The germline gives CDR1 SEHNR, CDR2 FQNEAQ (reference sequence). The CDR3 contains 13 residues. V dropped 3 bases and J dropped 6 bases, with 9 bases sitting between them. CDR3 sequence reads: CASSFRGGNIQYF. The CDR3 DNA follows: TGTGCCAGCAGCTTTAGGGGGGGAAACATTCAGTACTTC.